This passage covers 15 T cell receptor beta chains from one sample sequenced in a study of CD8 T cells in Susac syndrome. After extraction with the RNeasy kit, about 0.45 to 1 ug of the RNA was reverse transcribed using random hexamers. Each CDR3 protein gets one entry after TCRdb re-called the immunoSEQ multiplex PCR reads with MiXCR. The sample carries some 150,000 distinct CDR3 sequences, around 95% recorded once. Sequenced material: CD4+ T cells from PBMCs. These receptors all come from a human donor with Susac syndrome.

The chain joins TRBV13 to TRBJ2-3; D may be TRBD2 (5 bases). The germline CDR1 and CDR2 sequences are PRHDT and FYEKMQ (reference sequence). This CDR3 contains 17 residues. Deletions cut 6 bases from V and 0 bases from J, with 19 bases between. The CDR3 DNA reads TGTGCCAGCAGTGTCGTTTTCGGGGTTCGTAGCACAGATACGCAGTATTTT. Encoded protein: CASSVVFGVRSTDTQYF.

The chain joins TRBV12-3 or TRBV12-4 to TRBJ1-1, with 9 nucleotides matching TRBD1. The ends lost 7 bases at V and 4 bases at J; junction bases unmatched: 10. The CDR3 loop spans 15 amino acids. The CDR3 sequence is CASTLWGQGSTEAFF. CDR3 in DNA: TGTGCCAGCACCCTCTGGGGACAGGGTAGCACTGAAGCTTTCTTT.

This chain joins TRBV9 and TRBJ2-3; 7 positions agree with TRBD2. This CDR3 spans 15 amino acids. Germline CDR1 reads SGDLS; CDR2 reads YYNGEE. V trimming: 2 bases; J trimming: 9 bases; junction bases outside the gene matches: 12. The CDR3 protein is CASSVTSERSGTQYF. The CDR3 DNA reads as TGTGCCAGCAGCGTCACTAGCGAGAGGTCTGGGACGCAGTATTTT.

The rearrangement uses TRBV12-3 or TRBV12-4 and TRBJ1-1, with D possibly matching TRBD1 (6 bases). The CDR3 is made up of 12 amino acids. V shed 8 bases and J shed 4 bases, with 11 bases lying between them. CDR3 loop: CASGTGLTEAFF. The CDR3 DNA follows: TGTGCCAGCGGAACAGGGCTCACTGAAGCTTTCTTT.

The chain couples TRBV19 to TRBJ2-1; 9 bases are shared with TRBD2. The germline CDR1 and CDR2 sequences are LNHDA and SQIVND (reference sequence). Losses at the gene ends were 5 bases for V and 3 bases for J; bases not matched to a gene: 14. The CDR3 loop spans 18 amino acids. The chain's CDR3 is CASSPLRAASGDYNEQFF. Written as DNA, the CDR3 is TGTGCCAGTAGTCCCCTACGTGCGGCTAGCGGGGACTACAATGAGCAGTTCTTC. Variable domain in full (rest from reference TRBV19 and TRBJ2-1): DGGITQSPKYLFRKEGQNVTLSCEQNLNHDAMYWYRQDPGQGLRLIYYSQIVNDFQKGDIAEGYSVSREKKESFPLTVTSAQKNPTAFYLCASSPLRAASGDYNEQFFGPGTRLTVL.

The rearrangement joins TRBV5-1 to TRBJ2-5, with a tentative D call TRBD2 (6 bases). This CDR3 comprises 14 residues. Deletions cut 1 base from V and 5 bases from J, with 12 bases between. CDR1 SGHRS and CDR2 YFSETQ come from the germline V gene. CDR3 in amino acids: CASSLSGWQETQYF. As DNA, the CDR3 is TGCGCCAGCAGCTTGAGCGGGTGGCAGGAGACCCAGTACTTC.

Concerning this clonotype: Relative to the germline gene, one junction end is altered; a read error may explain this. V usage is TRBV20-1 and J usage is TRBJ2-1; 13 bases map to TRBD2. The CDR3 consists of 17 residues. Looked up from germline, CDR1 is DFQATT and CDR2 is SNEGSKA (reference sequence). DNA for the CDR3: TGCAGTGCTAGGGGGACTAGCGGGATCCTGCCGCCCAATCAGCAGTTCTTC. Protein sequence: CSARGTSGILPPNQQFF.

This chain connects TRBV7-2 to TRBJ2-3, with 11 bases matching TRBD2. This CDR3 contains 13 residues. Germline-derived CDR1 and CDR2 are SGHTA and FQGNSA. J was trimmed by 14 bases and V by 6 bases; bases with no gene match: 10. The CDR3 loop reads CASRLSGRADTYF. DNA for the CDR3: TGTGCCAGCAGACTTAGCGGGAGGGCGGATACGTATTTT. Full variable domain (missing parts from reference TRBV7-2 and TRBJ2-3): GAGVSQSPSNKVTEKGKDVELRCDPISGHTALYWYRQSLGQGLEFLIYFQGNSAPDKSGLPSDRFSAERTGGSVSTLTIQRTQQEDSAVYLCASRLSGRADTYFGPGTRLTVL.

This clonotype was detected once. This sequence joins TRBV9 and TRBJ2-1, with D maybe TRBD2 (6 bases). Germline V gives CDR1 SGDLS, CDR2 YYNGEE. The CDR3 is 15 residues long. Trimming left V 0 bases short and J 5 bases short, with 12 bases between. The CDR3 DNA follows: TGTGCCAGCAGCGTAGGCAGGGAGGCCCACAATGAGCAGTTCTTC. Protein: CASSVGREAHNEQFF.

The chain employs TRBV20-1 and TRBJ1-2; D possibly corresponds to TRBD1 (6 bases). The CDR3 is made up of 12 amino acids. V lost 7 bases, J lost 8 bases, and 17 bases lay in between. Germline CDR1 reads DFQATT; CDR2 reads SNEGSKA (reference sequence). The DNA of the CDR3 is TGCAGTGGTACAGGGTTGAGTTACGGCTACACCTTC. Protein sequence: CSGTGLSYGYTF.

The genes are TRBV2 and TRBJ2-2, with D perhaps TRBD1 (6 bases). Trimming removed 8 bases at V and 0 bases at J, with 10 bases between. CDR1 SNHLY and CDR2 FYNNEI come from the germline V gene. The CDR3 runs 14 residues. CDR3 residues: CASRRTANTGELFF. CDR3 nucleotides: TGTGCCAGCCGTAGGACAGCGAACACCGGGGAGCTGTTTTTT.

The gene calls are TRBV5-1 and TRBJ2-7; possibly TRBD1 for D (6 bases). CDR1 is SGHRS, CDR2 YFSETQ, per germline. This CDR3 has 14 residues. Between the trimmed V and J ends, which lost 5 bases and 3 bases, there was a span of 15 bases. The CDR3 DNA follows: TGCGCCAGCAGACCCTCACAGGGCTACTACGAGCAGTACTTC. Translating gives CASRPSQGYYEQYF.

CDR3 nucleotide sequence: TGTGCCAGCTCTCTTGACCGGGCGGGTGACACTGAAGCTTTCTTT. Encoded protein: CASSLDRAGDTEAFF. This sequence joins TRBV18 and TRBJ1-1; unclear D gene. Germline lookup yields CDR1 KGHSH and CDR2 LQKENI. This CDR3 comprises 15 residues. The V end lost 6 bases, the J end lost 3 bases, and 17 bases lay between the germline ends.

The V and J genes are TRBV23-1 and TRBJ2-1; 9 bases match TRBD2. TRBV23-1 is an open reading frame whose function is uncertain. V shed 2 bases, J shed 9 bases, and the junction held 5 bases outside the gene matches. The CDR3 loop spans 14 amino acids. The CDR3 loop is CASSQMGTSPEQFF. CDR3 nucleotide sequence: TGCGCCAGCAGTCAAATGGGGACTAGCCCTGAGCAGTTCTTC.

This chain joins TRBV15 and TRBJ1-2; no definite D call. The CDR3 extends over 13 amino acids. Trimming left V 0 bases short and J 7 bases short, with 9 bases between. Germline CDR1 reads LNHNV; CDR2 reads YYDKDF (reference sequence). CDR3 coding DNA: TGTGCCACCAGCAGAGACCAGGCACTTGGCTACACCTTC. Encoded protein: CATSRDQALGYTF.